Listed below are T cell receptor beta chains from one sample, sequenced in a study of CD8+ T cells in alopecia areata. Here immunoSEQ multiplex PCR was the method, and the copy in TCRdb shows in-frame clones only, minus some. The sample records 170,000 or so clones, about 63% being singletons. Specimen: CD4+ T cells sorted from blood, collected at week 0. Receptor source: a human donor with alopecia areata. CDR3s include the opening cysteine and the closing phenylalanine or tryptophan. D genes are given only for firm matches. Size is stated for part of the rows, as once, few or many counts, or as a class when the clone is expanded.

DNA: TGTGCCAGCAGCCTTGGACAGCAAGAGACCCAGTACTTC; CDR3: CASSLGQQETQYF; D: .; J: TRBJ2-5; length: 13; size: .; V: TRBV9
DNA: TGTGCCAGCAGCCGTTTAGGATACGAGCAGTACTTC; CDR3: CASSRLGYEQYF; D: .; J: TRBJ2-7; length: 12; size: .; V: TRBV7-9
DNA: TGTGCCAGCAGTTACTCTGGCAGGTCTGGTTCGGCTTTCTTT; CDR3: CASSYSGRSGSAFF; D: .; J: TRBJ1-1; length: 14; size: .; V: TRBV6-5
DNA: TGTGCCAGCAGCTTAGATCCGGGCGTTGCGCAGTATTTT; CDR3: CASSLDPGVAQYF; D: .; J: TRBJ2-3; length: 13; size: .; V: TRBV7-2
DNA: TGCGCCAGCAGCAAGGACACCGCACAAGAGACCCAGTACTTC; CDR3: CASSKDTAQETQYF; D: .; J: TRBJ2-5; length: 14; size: .; V: TRBV5-1
DNA: TGTGCCAGCAGCTTAGGGACAGGGCGCACCGGGGAGCTGTTTTTT; CDR3: CASSLGTGRTGELFF; D: TRBD1; J: TRBJ2-2; length: 15; size: medium-sized; V: TRBV7-3
DNA: TGTGCCAGCAGCTTAAGCTTGGCAATCGGCACAGATACGCAGTATTTT; CDR3: CASSLSLAIGTDTQYF; D: .; J: TRBJ2-3; length: 16; size: .; V: TRBV7-9
DNA: TGTGCCAGCAGCTTAGACATGAACACTGAAGCTTTCTTT; CDR3: CASSLDMNTEAFF; D: .; J: TRBJ1-1; length: 13; size: many; V: TRBV7-9
DNA: TGTGCCAGCAGGATCTCTCTGAACACTGAAGCTTTCTTT; CDR3: CASRISLNTEAFF; D: .; J: TRBJ1-1; length: 13; size: few; V: TRBV6-5
DNA: TGTGCCAGCAGCCAACACAGGAACACCGGGGAGCTGTTTTTT; CDR3: CASSQHRNTGELFF; D: .; J: TRBJ2-2; length: 14; size: .; V: TRBV11-3
DNA: TGCAGCGTTGTGGAGACGAGCCTATTGCGCGGCTACACCTTC; CDR3: CSVVETSLLRGYTF; D: .; J: TRBJ1-2; length: 14; size: .; V: TRBV29-1
DNA: TGTGCCAGCAGGGTTGTTAGCTATGGCTACACCTTC; CDR3: CASRVVSYGYTF; D: .; J: TRBJ1-2; length: 12; size: .; V: TRBV6-5
DNA: TGCAGCGTTTCCCGGACAGGACAAGAGACCCAGTACTTC; CDR3: CSVSRTGQETQYF; D: TRBD1; J: TRBJ2-5; length: 13; size: .; V: TRBV29-1
DNA: TGCAGCGCGGGAAATTGGACAGGGGGCAACCAGCCCCAGCATTTT; CDR3: CSAGNWTGGNQPQHF; D: TRBD1; J: TRBJ1-5; length: 15; size: .; V: TRBV29-1
DNA: TGCAGCGCTCCCCCGCGGGGGGGAGAGACCCAGTACTTC; CDR3: CSAPPRGGETQYF; D: TRBD2; J: TRBJ2-5; length: 13; size: .; V: TRBV29-1
DNA: TGCGCCAGCAGCCACCATCCCTCCGGCTTGGGCACCGGGGAGCTGTTTTTT; CDR3: CASSHHPSGLGTGELFF; D: .; J: TRBJ2-2; length: 17; size: few; V: TRBV4-1